This entry features one T cell receptor beta chain sequence. Using immunoSEQ multiplex PCR, the repertoire was profiled, and TCRdb retains in-frame clones only, with some absent. Of about 260,000 clones detected, approximately 82% appear once; the ten largest clones hold 1.5% to 2%. This CDR3 contains 16 residues. Unmatched junction bases numbered 5, after V lost 4 bases and J lost 2 bases. Germline V lookup: CDR1 SGHRS, CDR2 YFSETQ. These data come from a study of blood T cell repertoires in COVID-19. Study information: Sites across the United States, Italy and Spain contributed samples from acute and convalescent COVID-19.

This receptor was identified in a woman of 80 years or more with acute or convalescent COVID-19. The sample comprised peripheral blood. The chain links TRBV5-1 to TRBJ1-4; TRBD1 agrees at 10 bases. Written as DNA, the CDR3 is TGCGCCAGCAGCCGGGAGGGACAGGGGACTAATGAAAAACTGTTTTTT. This gives the protein CASSREGQGTNEKLFF.